This T cell receptor beta chain stems from a study of T cell responses to AZD1222 COVID-19 vaccine. Whole-study results and caveats: Among spike-specific TCRs, nearly half reportedly target unmutated variant regions. Researchers report vaccine-associated CD4 TCRs spanning spike, with dominance at 160-218 and 743-854. None of the repertoires were sampled until the peak T cell response had passed. Of the AZD1222 recipients, only 6 or 7 were seropositive at baseline.

The table came from immunoSEQ multiplex PCR; TCRdb's copy has only in-frame clones and leaves some out. The repertoire has over 100,000 clones, roughly nine tenths of them found once; the top ten carry 6.5% to 9.5%. A few counts support this clone. The antigen remains unidentified. CDR3 length: 12 amino acids. V was clipped by 2 bases and J by 8 bases; unmatched bases: 5. Germline assignment: CDR1 GTSNPN and CDR2 SVGIG (reference sequence). This receptor was identified in an adult in good health. The chain employs TRBV30 and TRBJ2-7; 8 nucleotides align to TRBD1. The source material was peripheral blood, sampled on day 0 of AZD1222 vaccination. The CDR3 DNA reads TGTGCCTGGAGTTTTGACAGGGGACAGCAGTACTTC. As protein: CAWSFDRGQQYF.